This T cell receptor (beta chain) was found in a study of T cells in Graves' hyperthyroidism and ophthalmopathy. Study at large: Before treatment of any kind, peripheral blood was taken at initial diagnosis.

CDR1 and CDR2 (germline): SGHTA, FQGNSA. Trimming pared 5 bases from V and 4 bases from J, leaving 20 bases between. CDR3 length: 16 amino acids. Study-level results: A median roughly 6.6 months before onset, the model predicted ophthalmopathy.

There were TCR beta CDR3 regions amplified from RNA transcripts. Primed by the HTBI set, a first-round RT-PCR was run on the TCR CDR3. A single record per CDR3 protein comes from TCRdb applying MiXCR to the multiplex PCR reads. The top ten clones hold roughly 31% of a sample with roughly 710,000 distinct CDR3 sequences, just over 35% of them seen once. On this clonotype itself: What it binds is not known. This may come from a read error, since a much larger clone is one base off.

Each 10 ml fresh peripheral blood draw supplied the PBMCs. The sequenced sample consisted of blood. The chain links TRBV7-2 to TRBJ2-5; tentative D call: TRBD2 (6 bases). The TCR was taken from a woman aged 40 to 50 with Graves' hyperthyroidism. CDR3 coding DNA: TGTGCCAGCAGCCAACGGGGGACGGACGCGGTAGAGACCCAGTACTTC. Translating gives CASSQRGTDAVETQYF.